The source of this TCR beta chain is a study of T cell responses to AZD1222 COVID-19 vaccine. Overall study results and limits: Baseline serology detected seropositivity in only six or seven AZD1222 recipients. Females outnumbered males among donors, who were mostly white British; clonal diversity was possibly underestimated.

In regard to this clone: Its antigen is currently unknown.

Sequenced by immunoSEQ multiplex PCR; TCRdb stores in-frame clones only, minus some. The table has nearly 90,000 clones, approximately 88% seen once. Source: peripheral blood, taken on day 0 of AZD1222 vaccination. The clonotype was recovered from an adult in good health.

CDR3 nucleotide sequence: TGTGCCAGCAGCAAAGTACAGATGCAAGAGACCCAGTACTTC. Its translation is CASSKVQMQETQYF. The chain uses TRBV21-1 and TRBJ2-5; the table names TRBD1, a call not compared with the DNA. TRBV21-1 is assigned pseudogene status. The CDR3 extends over 14 amino acids.